The 10 T cell receptor beta chains reported below all come from one sample, sequenced in a study of long-term antiretroviral therapy in people with HIV (dated by TCRdb to the early 2020s). The immunoSEQ hsTCRB v3.0 assay was used at survey level resolution for TRB variable region sequencing. In TCRdb, the immuneACCESS table is reduced to in-frame sequences with V and J assigned. These tables do not hold every clone; where another copy was compared, an unresolved V gene accounts for under half, and the others remain unexplained. The sample table lists over 15,000 clones, approximately 80% of them with a count of one. Roughly 4.5% of the sample belongs to the ten largest clones. The sequences come from unsorted PBMCs, collected 0.1 years before starting antiretroviral therapy. These receptors all stem from a young man with HIV.

J is TRBJ2-1 and V is TRBV11-2, with D unclear. This CDR3 spans 12 amino acids. Germline loops: CDR1 SGHAT, CDR2 FQNNGV. Deletions cut 3 bases from V and 8 bases from J, with 8 bases between. For the CDR3, the DNA is TGTGCCAGCAGCTTGGATCGGCATGAGCAGTTCTTC. This translates into CASSLDRHEQFF.

This chain joins TRBV28 and TRBJ1-3, with D perhaps TRBD1 (5 bases). This CDR3 has 16 amino acids. The V gene lost 7 bases and the J gene lost 0 bases, with 16 bases spanning the gap. Germline CDR1 MDHEN, CDR2 SYDVKM. In DNA, the CDR3 is TGTGCCAGCACCTCAGCGGGGGTCTACTCTGGAAACACCATATATTTT. Protein sequence: CASTSAGVYSGNTIYF. The variable domain in full, with the rest retrieved from reference TRBV28 and TRBJ1-3, is DVKVTQSSRYLVKRTGEKVFLECVQDMDHENMFWYRQDPGLGLRLIYFSYDVKMKEKGDIPEGYSVSREKKERFSLILESASTNQTSMYLCASTSAGVYSGNTIYFGEGSWLTVV.

The chain links TRBV6-1 to TRBJ2-5, with D possibly called TRBD1 or TRBD2 (5 bases each). CDR3 length equals 15 residues. Germline-derived CDR1 and CDR2 are MNHNS and SASEGT. V gave up 2 bases and J gave up 1 base, with 11 bases separating them. CDR3 coding DNA: TGTGCCAGCAGTGAACTCTCGGGGCGCCAAGAGACCCAGTACTTC. This encodes CASSELSGRQETQYF.

The CDR3 nucleotides are TGTGCCAGCATGCTGACTGCTAATCGGGAGCAGTACTTC. Translating it yields CASMLTANREQYF. The chain carries TRBV6-1 and TRBJ2-7, with no clear D. Germline V gene lookup returns CDR1 MNHNS and CDR2 SASEGT. V was shortened by 7 bases and J by 7 bases, with 17 bases between the two germline ends. CDR3 length equals 13 residues.

The chain couples TRBV25-1 to TRBJ1-1, with D maybe TRBD1 (6 bases). The V and J ends lost 10 bases and 0 bases respectively, with 12 bases between them. The germline gives CDR1 MGHDK, CDR2 SYGVNS. The CDR3 length is 13 residues. Written as DNA, the CDR3 is TGTGCCATACAGGGATACATGAACACTGAAGCTTTCTTT. This sequence encodes CAIQGYMNTEAFF.

V gene TRBV5-4 combines with J gene TRBJ2-3; perhaps TRBD1 as D (5 bases). Germline assignment: CDR1 SGHNT and CDR2 YYREEE (reference sequence). Trimming stripped 2 bases from V and 4 bases from J, with 14 bases between. CDR3 length equals 15 residues. The DNA for the CDR3 is TGTGCCAGCAGCTTAATAATCCAGGGTTCAGATACGCAGTATTTT. Protein: CASSLIIQGSDTQYF.

This sequence joins TRBV7-3 and TRBJ2-1; D is uncertain. The CDR3 runs 12 residues. Trimming stripped 1 base from V and 10 bases from J, with 8 bases between. The V gene's germline CDR1 is SGHTA and CDR2 FQGTGA. The CDR3 region has the DNA TGTGCCAGCAGCTTAAAGCTGGGGGAGCAGTTCTTC. Amino acid sequence: CASSLKLGEQFF.

This clone appeared once. The gene calls are TRBV5-6 and TRBJ1-5; no definite D call. This CDR3 comprises 16 residues. Trimming cost V 4 bases and J 2 bases, with 16 bases left between them. Germline V CDR1 and CDR2: SGHDT, YYEEEE. The CDR3 DNA reads TGTGCCAGCAGCCTGACCCCGGTAAAGGGCAATCAGCCCCAGCATTTT. Protein sequence: CASSLTPVKGNQPQHF.

The chain uses TRBV18 and TRBJ1-2; D is possibly TRBD1 (5 bases). The CDR3 has 15 residues. Deletions cut 5 bases from V and 8 bases from J, with 21 bases between. Germline CDR1 KGHSH, CDR2 LQKENI. CDR3 nucleotide sequence: TGTGCCAGCTCAGACGTCGTACGGGACCTTCGGGGCTACACCTTC. Encoded protein: CASSDVVRDLRGYTF.

This chain connects TRBV28 to TRBJ2-7; D ambiguous. The germline V and J ends were trimmed by 5 bases and 3 bases, with 11 bases remaining between them. The CDR3 length is 13 residues. The germline V gene encodes CDR1 MDHEN and CDR2 SYDVKM. CDR3 DNA: TGTGCCAGCAGTCCCGATACGTTCTACGAGCAGTACTTC. This sequence encodes CASSPDTFYEQYF.